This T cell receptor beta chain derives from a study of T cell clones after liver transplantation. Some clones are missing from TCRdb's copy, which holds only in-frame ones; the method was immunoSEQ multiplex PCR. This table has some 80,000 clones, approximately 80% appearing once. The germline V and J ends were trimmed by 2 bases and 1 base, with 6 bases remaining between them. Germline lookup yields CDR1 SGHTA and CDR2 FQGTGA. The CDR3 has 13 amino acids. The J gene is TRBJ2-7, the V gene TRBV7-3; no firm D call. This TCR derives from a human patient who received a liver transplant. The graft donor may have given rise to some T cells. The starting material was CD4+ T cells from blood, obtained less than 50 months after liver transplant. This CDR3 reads CASSLGPSYEQYF. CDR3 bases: TGTGCCAGCAGCTTAGGTCCGTCCTACGAGCAGTACTTC.